Listed here are 32 T cell receptor beta chains from one sample, sequenced in a study of T cells in Graves' hyperthyroidism and ophthalmopathy. What was amplified from RNA transcripts were TCR beta CDR3 regions. With the HTBI primer set, the TCR CDR3 went through a first round of RT-PCR. MiXCR was run by TCRdb on the multiplex PCR reads, yielding one entry per CDR3 protein. The sample has some 550,000 distinct CDR3 sequences, more than 20% seen once. The sequencing sample was made of blood. These receptors came from a man aged 18 to 35 with Graves' hyperthyroidism.

This chain connects TRBV6-2 or TRBV6-3 to TRBJ2-3; possible D gene TRBD2, 6 bases. Germline V gives CDR1 MNHEY, CDR2 SVGEGT. The V end was cut by 6 bases, the J end by 0 bases, with 10 bases between. The CDR3 is made up of 14 amino acids. CDR3 region: CASSLAPSTDTQYF. CDR3 in DNA: TGTGCCAGCAGCCTAGCGCCTAGCACAGATACGCAGTATTTT.

This clonotype was detected ten times or more. The chain has TRBV28 and TRBJ1-1; weak D call: TRBD1 (6 bases). Germline V gives CDR1 MDHEN, CDR2 SYDVKM. The CDR3 totals 15 residues. Trimming took off 5 bases at V and 1 base at J, with 14 bases between the two ends. CDR3 nucleotides: TGTGCCAGCAGTCCCACGGCGACAGGGAACACTGAAGCTTTCTTT. Its protein is CASSPTATGNTEAFF.

The J gene is TRBJ1-5, the V gene TRBV10-3, with a possible D match to TRBD1 (5 bases). Trimming cost V 3 bases and J 2 bases, with 11 bases left between them. The CDR3 runs to 15 residues. Germline V gene data show CDR1 as ENHRY and CDR2 as SYGVKD. The CDR3 loop is CAISDAGGGNQPQHF. CDR3 coding DNA: TGTGCCATCAGTGATGCGGGGGGGGGCAATCAGCCCCAGCATTTT.

As concerns this clonotype: An end of the junction differs from the germline gene, which may be a read error. The chain has TRBV19 and TRBJ1-2; TRBD1 might be the D (5 bases). From germline, CDR1 is LNHDA and CDR2 SQIVND (reference sequence). The CDR3 is 19 residues long. CDR3: CASSWIGTFFDLPPYGYSF. CDR3 nucleotides: TGTGCCAGTAGTTGGATCGGGACTTTTTTTGATCTCCCTCCCTATGGCTACAGCTTC.

This sequence joins TRBV5-6 and TRBJ2-7; TRBD2 matches 11 bases. Germline V gene data show CDR1 as SGHDT and CDR2 as YYEEEE. There are 16 residues in the CDR3. V was clipped by 6 bases and J by 3 bases; unmatched bases: 11. As DNA, the CDR3 is TGTGCCAGCATTTTCCCGTTAACTAGCGGGAGCTACGAGCAGTACTTC. Encoded protein: CASIFPLTSGSYEQYF.

The chain is built from TRBV30 and TRBJ1-1; D remains ambiguous. There are 10 residues in the CDR3. CDR1 and CDR2 (germline): GTSNPN, SVGIG (reference sequence). Trimming stripped 5 bases from V and 8 bases from J, with 9 bases between. The CDR3 region has the DNA TGTGCCTGGGGAAAATGGGAAGCTTTCTTT. This codes for CAWGKWEAFF.

This clonotype was counted many times. The chain carries TRBV15 and TRBJ1-2; 7 bases are a match to TRBD1. CDR1 is LNHNV and CDR2 is YYDKDF in the germline V gene (reference sequence). This CDR3 has 15 residues. Unmatched junction bases numbered 9, after V lost 5 bases and J lost 3 bases. The chain's CDR3 is CATSAEQGFHYGYTF. In nucleotides, the CDR3 is TGTGCCACCAGCGCCGAACAGGGGTTCCACTATGGCTACACCTTC.

Many counts were recorded for this clonotype. J is TRBJ2-2 and V is TRBV28; D might be TRBD2 (6 bases). The CDR3 length is 18 residues. Trimming took 8 bases from V and 4 from J, leaving 26 bases between them. Germline V lookup: CDR1 MDHEN, CDR2 SYDVKM. CDR3 region: CASGAGTEGRFVTGELFF. The CDR3 DNA is TGTGCCAGCGGTGCCGGCACGGAGGGGAGGTTCGTCACCGGGGAGCTGTTTTTT.

On this clonotype: A read error may explain this, as a much larger clone is one base away. The chain carries TRBV10-3 and TRBJ1-1; no reliable D call. CDR1 ENHRY and CDR2 SYGVKD come from the germline V gene. The V gene lost 4 bases and the J gene lost 9 bases, with 15 bases spanning the gap. The CDR3 sequence is 13 residues long. In nucleotides, the CDR3 is TGTGCCATCAGTGCAAACCTCGGCAGCCAAGCTTTCTTT. This sequence encodes CAISANLGSQAFF.

This clonotype was counted between two and nine times. The rearrangement joins TRBV9 to TRBJ2-6; TRBD1 agrees at 7 bases. The length of the CDR3 is 17 residues. In germline, CDR1 is SGDLS, CDR2 YYNGEE. Unmatched junction bases numbered 8, after V lost 3 bases and J lost 2 bases. CDR3 DNA sequence: TGTGCCAGCAGCGCCCGGGACAGTTTGGCTGGGGCCAACGTCCTGACTTTC. It is translated as CASSARDSLAGANVLTF.

This clonotype was seen a handful of times. At one end, the junction sequence differs from germline, possibly due to a read error. The chain carries TRBV12-3 or TRBV12-4 and TRBJ1-5; D unclear. There are 13 residues in the CDR3. The CDR3 region is CVSNTDLGGPQHF. The CDR3 bases are TGTGTCAGCAATACGGACCTAGGCGGGCCCCAGCATTTT.

The chain employs TRBV9 and TRBJ2-2; D possibly matches TRBD1 or TRBD2 (6 bases each). Germline lookup yields CDR1 SGDLS and CDR2 YYNGEE. Trimming stripped 4 bases from V and 6 bases from J, with 10 bases between. CDR3 length: 13 residues. The CDR3 spells CASSIGGSGELFF. CDR3 coding DNA: TGTGCCAGCAGCATAGGGGGGTCCGGGGAGCTGTTTTTT.

There are a few counts of this clonotype. The V and J genes are TRBV5-1 and TRBJ2-5, with D hard to call. Between the trimmed V and J ends, which lost 5 bases and 1 base, there was a span of 9 bases. Germline-derived CDR1 and CDR2 are SGHRS and YFSETQ. The CDR3 length is 13 residues. The CDR3 is CASSEKAQETQYF. In nucleotides, the CDR3 is TGCGCCAGCAGTGAGAAGGCCCAAGAGACCCAGTACTTC.

This clonotype occurred many times. The V call is TRBV12-3 or TRBV12-4, the J call TRBJ2-7, with D uncertain. V was pared by 4 bases and J by 3 bases, with 4 bases between. The CDR3 contains 11 residues. CDR3 nucleotides: TGTGCCAGCAGTTCCTTCTACGAGCAGTACTTC. Protein product: CASSSFYEQYF.

The sample holds many counts of this clonotype. The gene calls are TRBV28 and TRBJ2-2; D could derive from TRBD1 or TRBD2 (5 bases each). From germline, CDR1 is MDHEN and CDR2 SYDVKM. Between the trimmed V and J ends, which lost 9 bases and 3 bases, there was a span of 5 bases. This CDR3 region has 11 residues. Here the CDR3 reads CARGDTGELFF. In DNA form, the CDR3 reads TGTGCCAGGGGGGACACCGGGGAGCTGTTTTTT.

This clonotype was found many times. The chain combines TRBV6-2 or TRBV6-3 with TRBJ2-2, with D possibly matching TRBD2 (6 bases). The CDR3 has 14 residues. Trimming took off 6 bases at V and 3 bases at J, with 11 bases between the two ends. In germline, CDR1 is MNHEY, CDR2 SVGEGT. The CDR3 is CASRPGLYTGELFF. The CDR3 nucleotides read TGTGCCAGCAGGCCGGGACTTTACACCGGGGAGCTGTTTTTT.

This clonotype was recorded at least ten times. The V call is TRBV28, the J call TRBJ2-7, with D unresolved. Looked up from germline, CDR1 is MDHEN and CDR2 is SYDVKM. This CDR3 has 13 amino acids. V lost 11 bases to trimming and J lost 1 base, with 15 bases between them. As DNA, the CDR3 is TGTGCCTCGAGTGATACCTTTTCCTACGAGCAGTACTTC. Its protein is CASSDTFSYEQYF.

Many counts were recorded for this clonotype. CDR3 nucleotides: TGTGCCAGCAGTTTATCGGGTCACCCAGCTTATGGCTACACCTTC. Translated, it gives CASSLSGHPAYGYTF. The V and J genes are TRBV27 and TRBJ1-2; D is ambiguous. V lost 0 bases and J 5 bases, leaving 13 bases between the germline ends. The CDR3 loop spans 15 amino acids. Germline CDR1 and CDR2: MNHEY and SMNVEV (reference sequence).

This clonotype has only a few counts. V is TRBV6-1 and J is TRBJ1-3; unclear D gene. V lost 7 bases, J lost 0 bases, and 19 bases lay in between. This CDR3 is 17 amino acids long. CDR1 is MNHNS and CDR2 is SASEGT in the germline V gene. The CDR3 sequence is CASTLEHRPSSGNTIYF. The CDR3 nucleotides are TGTGCCAGCACCCTTGAACATCGCCCTAGCTCTGGAAACACCATATATTTT.

This clonotype showed up many times. The chain combines TRBV7-3 with TRBJ1-5, with a possible D match to TRBD1 (6 bases). CDR1 and CDR2 (germline): SGHTA, FQGTGA. The CDR3 covers 16 residues. The V end lost 4 bases, the J end lost 1 base, and 14 bases lay between the germline ends. CDR3 DNA: TGTGCCAGCAGCTCAGAACAGGGTGGAAGCAATCAGCCCCAGCATTTT. The encoded protein is CASSSEQGGSNQPQHF.

This clonotype has ten or more counts. J is TRBJ2-7 and V is TRBV7-2, with TRBD1 identical over 8 bases. Germline CDR1 and CDR2: SGHTA and FQGNSA. The ends lost 5 bases at V and 0 bases at J; junction bases unmatched: 6. This CDR3 spans 15 amino acids. The CDR3 region has the DNA TGTGCCAGCAGCCAGGGACAGGTATTCTCCTACGAGCAGTACTTC. Translating gives CASSQGQVFSYEQYF.

This clonotype was found many times. V is TRBV6-1 and J is TRBJ1-5; weak D call: TRBD1 (5 bases). V was cut by 4 bases and J by 0 bases, with 19 bases left in between. The CDR3 runs to 18 residues. Germline CDR1 is MNHNS and CDR2 is SASEGT. The CDR3 protein is CASSARQWGVGSNQPQHF. CDR3 coding DNA: TGTGCCAGCAGTGCCCGACAGTGGGGAGTCGGTAGCAATCAGCCCCAGCATTTT.

This clonotype was seen many times. The chain employs TRBV11-3 and TRBJ2-2; no clear D gene. The CDR3 sequence is 15 residues long. Looked up from germline, CDR1 is SGHNT and CDR2 is YENEEA. Between the trimmed V and J ends, which lost 5 bases and 1 base, there was a span of 11 bases. CDR3: CASSLTARNTGELFF. The DNA for the CDR3 is TGTGCCAGCAGCCTAACGGCCAGGAACACCGGGGAGCTGTTTTTT.

There are many counts of this clonotype. The CDR3 coding sequence is TGTGCCAGCAGCGTAAACAGGGGAACTGAAGCTTTCTTT. It yields the protein CASSVNRGTEAFF. V usage is TRBV9 and J usage is TRBJ1-1, with 7 positions matching TRBD1. The CDR3 is made up of 13 amino acids. V lost 1 base and J lost 5; bases outside the gene matches: 2. Germline V gives CDR1 SGDLS, CDR2 YYNGEE.

At least ten counts were recorded for this clonotype. The CDR3 protein is CASSLIEGETQYF. CDR3 nucleotides: TGTGCCAGCAGTTTAATAGAAGGGGAGACCCAGTACTTC. This chain links TRBV12-3 or TRBV12-4 with TRBJ2-5; D is unresolved. The CDR3 sequence is 13 residues long. Trimming removed 2 bases at V and 5 bases at J, with 9 bases between.

This clonotype was seen repeatedly, ten times or more. This sequence joins TRBV29-1 and TRBJ1-2; TRBD1 might be the D (5 bases). The germline V gene has CDR1 SQVTM and CDR2 ANQGSEA. The CDR3 spans 13 residues. V was clipped by 1 base and J by 4 bases, with 10 bases between them. The CDR3 DNA is TGCAGCGTTGAAGGGACACCCCGCTATGGCTACACCTTC. Translating gives CSVEGTPRYGYTF. Full variable domain (missing parts from reference TRBV29-1 and TRBJ1-2): SAVISQKPSRDICQRGTSLTIQCQVDSQVTMMFWYRQQPGQSLTLIATANQGSEATYESGFVIDKFPISRPNLTFSTLTVSNMSPEDSSIYLCSVEGTPRYGYTFGSGTRLTVV.

This clonotype was found many times. The rearrangement links TRBV6-5 to TRBJ2-5, with D possibly TRBD1 on 5 matching bases. The CDR3 consists of 15 residues. Per germline, CDR1 MNHEY and CDR2 SVGAGI. The V end lost 0 bases, the J end lost 0 bases, and 8 bases lay between the germline ends. CDR3 region: CASSYSAGNQETQYF. For the CDR3, the DNA is TGTGCCAGCAGTTACTCGGCAGGGAACCAAGAGACCCAGTACTTC.

A note on this clonotype: A read error is possible here, since a much larger clone lies one base away. The chain carries TRBV6-2 or TRBV6-3 and TRBJ2-7, with D possibly being TRBD1 or TRBD2 (5 bases each). Per germline, CDR1 MNHEY and CDR2 SVGEGT. V was pared by 2 bases and J by 2 bases, with 22 bases between. This CDR3 is built from 18 residues. This CDR3 is CASSYLRAGSLGAYEQYF. The DNA for the CDR3 is TGTGCCAGCAGTTACCTCAGGGCTGGTTCCCTGGGAGCCTACGAGCAGTACTTC.

The chain is built from TRBV28 and TRBJ2-7; D is perhaps TRBD2 (5 bases). The CDR3 loop spans 13 amino acids. Germline CDR1 reads MDHEN; CDR2 reads SYDVKM. The V end was cut by 6 bases, the J end by 5 bases, with 14 bases between. In DNA, the CDR3 is TGTGCCAGCAGCCCTGCGGGTGCCGACGAGCAGTACTTC. Translated: CASSPAGADEQYF.

This chain connects TRBV6-2 or TRBV6-3 to TRBJ1-2; maybe TRBD1 (5 bases). CDR1 and CDR2 (germline): MNHEY, SVGEGT. CDR3 length: 15 amino acids. V was trimmed by 0 bases and J by 4 bases, leaving 12 bases between them. The CDR3 DNA follows: TGTGCCAGCAGTTACTCCCCCGACAGCAGCTATGGCTACACCTTC. Translated: CASSYSPDSSYGYTF.

This clonotype was recorded many times. This chain uses TRBV9 with TRBJ2-7; possibly TRBD1 for D (6 bases). The CDR3 sequence is 14 residues long. Germline CDR1 reads SGDLS; CDR2 reads YYNGEE. The germline V and J ends were trimmed by 0 bases and 3 bases, with 10 bases remaining between them. The chain's CDR3 is CASSVGQVGYEQYF. In DNA form, the CDR3 reads TGTGCCAGCAGCGTAGGACAGGTCGGCTACGAGCAGTACTTC. Together with reference TRBV9 and TRBJ2-7, the CDR3 gives the full variable domain: DSGVTQTPKHLITATGQRVTLRCSPRSGDLSVYWYQQSLDQGLQFLIQYYNGEERAKGNILERFSAQQFPDLHSELNLSSLELGDSALYFCASSVGQVGYEQYFGPGTRLTVT.

This clonotype was seen at least ten times. The V call is TRBV24-1, the J call TRBJ2-7; maybe TRBD1 (6 bases). The CDR3 spans 14 residues. V gave up 3 bases and J gave up 5 bases, with 13 bases separating them. The germline gives CDR1 KGHDR, CDR2 SFDVKD. The CDR3 DNA follows: TGTGCCACCAGTGATCAGGGGTCGGCCCACGAGCAGTACTTC. It encodes CATSDQGSAHEQYF.